This record looks at one T cell receptor (beta chain) sequence and its context. The antigen is undetermined. These data are taken from a study of cytomegalovirus exposure and HLA in healthy donors. Findings and caveats of the study: It was in a later analysis that TCR association rates were seen to vary by HLA locus, highest for DRB1 and lowest for HLA-C.

The study ran its PCR with 60 Vbeta and 13 Jbeta primers. The protocol was immunoSEQ multiplex PCR, while the TCRdb copy is restricted to in-frame clones and leaves out a portion. The profile shows some 150,000 clones, approximately 80% of them singletons. Germline CDR1 and CDR2: MDHEN and SYDVKM. The CDR3 is 13 residues long. The V end was cut by 8 bases, the J end by 0 bases, with 11 bases between. V usage is TRBV28 and J usage is TRBJ2-7; D may be TRBD1 (6 bases). This receptor was identified in a man younger than 40 in good health and CMV-seropositive. Sequencing was performed on PBMCs. The CDR3 loop reads CASVDRFSYEQYF. The CDR3 region has the DNA TGTGCCAGCGTCGACAGGTTCTCCTACGAGCAGTACTTC.